These 19 T cell receptor beta chains were all obtained from the same sample, sequenced in a study of blood T cell repertoires in COVID-19. Profiled with immunoSEQ multiplex PCR; TCRdb holds only in-frame clones, not every one. The sample lists roughly 250,000 clones, approximately 89% occurring once. What was sequenced was peripheral blood. The source of these receptors is a man in his forties who had recovered from COVID-19.

The chain joins TRBV5-1 to TRBJ1-4, with TRBD1 as a possible D gene (6 bases). Trimming pared 0 bases from V and 8 bases from J, leaving 11 bases between. The germline gives CDR1 SGHRS, CDR2 YFSETQ. This CDR3 is built from 14 residues. CDR3 sequence (DNA): TGCGCCAGCAGCTTGGAGGGGGATCGGGAAAAACTGTTTTTT. Protein sequence: CASSLEGDREKLFF.

The chain carries TRBV7-9 and TRBJ2-7; D uncertain. The germline CDR1 and CDR2 sequences are SEHNR and FQNEAQ (reference sequence). Between the trimmed V and J ends, which lost 1 base and 3 bases, there was a span of 10 bases. This CDR3 has 14 amino acids. The CDR3 bases are TGTGCCAGCAGCTTAGTCTTACCCGGCTACGAGCAGTACTTC. Protein: CASSLVLPGYEQYF.

This chain uses TRBV5-1 with TRBJ1-1, with TRBD1 matching over 7 bases. The CDR3 is 13 amino acids. CDR1 and CDR2 (germline): SGHRS, YFSETQ. Germline trimming cut 5 bases from V and 6 bases from J; bases unmatched to any gene: 7. The CDR3 sequence is CASREGTAPEAFF. The CDR3 coding sequence is TGCGCCAGCAGAGAGGGGACAGCGCCTGAAGCTTTCTTT.

The CDR3 loop reads CAWSDTFNQPQHF. The CDR3 DNA reads TGTGCCTGGAGTGACACCTTCAATCAGCCCCAGCATTTT. V usage is TRBV30 and J usage is TRBJ1-5; no clear D gene. This CDR3 contains 13 residues. With 1 base removed from V and 3 bases from J, the gap between germline ends came to 7 bases. Germline V gives CDR1 GTSNPN, CDR2 SVGIG (reference sequence).

This clone has a handful of counts. The genes are TRBV2 and TRBJ2-5; 8 positions match TRBD1. The CDR3 runs to 15 residues. Looked up from germline, CDR1 is SNHLY and CDR2 is FYNNEI. V was pared by 9 bases and J by 5 bases, with 14 bases of the junction left unmatched. The CDR3 DNA sequence: TGTGCCAGTTCCGAGGGACAGGTAACCCGGGAGACCCAGTACTTC. Translation: CASSEGQVTRETQYF.

The rearrangement uses TRBV21-1 and TRBJ2-2; the table assigns TRBD1, which was not confirmed against the DNA. TRBV21-1 represents a pseudogene. The CDR3 has 17 residues. CDR3 DNA: TGTGCCAGCAGCCCTCATTGTCAGGGGTTCGACACCGGGGAGCTGTTTTTT. It translates to CASSPHCQGFDTGELFF.

The CDR3 bases are TGTGCCAGCAGTGACAGGGGGCGAGATCCAATGGAGGACGGCCGTGGCTACGAGCAGTACTTC. Its translation: CASSDRGRDPMEDGRGYEQYF. The chain has TRBV6-4 and TRBJ2-7; 7 bases align to TRBD1. With V trimmed by 2 bases and J by 3 bases, 25 bases remained unmatched. The CDR3 totals 21 residues. Germline CDR1 and CDR2: MRHNA and SNTAGT.

The CDR3 nucleotides read TGCGCCAGCAGCCAGGGGACAGTCTCCTACGAGCAGTACTTC. Translated, it gives CASSQGTVSYEQYF. The chain is built from TRBV4-3 and TRBJ2-7; the match to TRBD1 covers 7 bases. CDR1 is LGHNA and CDR2 is YSLEER in the germline V gene. Trimming at V came to 3 bases and at J to 0 bases, leaving 2 bases not matched to a gene. The CDR3 has 14 amino acids.

The table lists this clone with a count of one. The rearrangement links TRBV5-4 to TRBJ2-7; maybe TRBD2 (5 bases). The length of the CDR3 is 14 residues. CDR1 is SGHNT, CDR2 YYREEE, per germline (reference sequence). The germline V and J ends were trimmed by 0 bases and 0 bases, with 7 bases remaining between them. Written as DNA, the CDR3 is TGTGCCAGCAGCTTGGCGGGAATCTCCTACGAGCAGTACTTC. This translates into CASSLAGISYEQYF.

V and J are TRBV4-3 and TRBJ2-2, with no clear D. The CDR3 totals 14 residues. V was trimmed by 1 base and J by 7 bases, leaving 10 bases between them. The germline V gene encodes CDR1 LGHNA and CDR2 YSLEER. CDR3 nucleotides: TGCGCCAGCAGCCAAGCGACTCCCGACGGGGAGCTGTTTTTT. Translated, it gives CASSQATPDGELFF.

The J gene is TRBJ1-1, the V gene TRBV5-4; D gene unclear. This CDR3 is 15 amino acids long. From germline, CDR1 is SGHNT and CDR2 YYREEE (reference sequence). V dropped 4 bases and J dropped 5 bases, with 18 bases sitting between them. The CDR3 protein is CASSPVGLRGTEAFF. CDR3 sequence (DNA): TGTGCCAGCAGCCCCGTCGGACTGCGCGGGACTGAAGCTTTCTTT.

The chain uses TRBV9 and TRBJ1-2, with TRBD1 identical over 12 bases. CDR1 and CDR2 from the germline V gene are SGDLS and YYNGEE. The CDR3 runs 15 residues. V shed 4 bases, J shed 5 bases, and the junction held 6 bases outside the gene matches. The CDR3 loop reads CASSPWGQGAYGYTF. CDR3 in DNA: TGTGCCAGCAGCCCTTGGGGACAGGGGGCATATGGCTACACCTTC.

This chain links TRBV19 with TRBJ1-1; TRBD1 matches 10 bases. The germline gives CDR1 LNHDA, CDR2 SQIVND (reference sequence). Germline trimming cut 4 bases from V and 1 base from J; bases unmatched to any gene: 6. The CDR3 is 16 amino acids. The CDR3 region has the DNA TGTGCCAGTAGTACCCGGGGACAGGGGAAGAACACTGAAGCTTTCTTT. Translated, it gives CASSTRGQGKNTEAFF.

CDR3 nucleotides: TGTGCCATCGCGGGGGGTGGGCTCAGCCTGGAGCAGTACTTC. It specifies CAIAGGGLSLEQYF. The chain combines TRBV10-3 with TRBJ2-7; 8 bases agree with TRBD2. The germline V gene has CDR1 ENHRY and CDR2 SYGVKD. This CDR3 region has 14 residues. V lost 8 bases and J lost 7; bases outside the gene matches: 13.

The chain is built from TRBV19 and TRBJ2-1; tentatively, D is TRBD2 (5 bases). The V gene's germline CDR1 is LNHDA and CDR2 SQIVND (reference sequence). With 5 bases removed from V and 8 bases from J, the gap between germline ends came to 13 bases. CDR3 size: 13 residues. The DNA for the CDR3 is TGTGCCAGTAGTGCTGGACTTCGCGATGAGCAGTTCTTC. Translated, it gives CASSAGLRDEQFF.

The rearrangement links TRBV11-2 to TRBJ2-7; a possible D gene is TRBD2 (6 bases). Germline CDR1 SGHAT, CDR2 FQNNGV. V lost 2 bases, J lost 3 bases, and 23 bases lay in between. The CDR3 runs to 18 residues. CDR3 sequence: CASSLPRVSGDGYYEQYF. The CDR3 DNA follows: TGTGCCAGCAGCTTACCCAGGGTTTCGGGAGACGGATACTACGAGCAGTACTTC.

The rearrangement links TRBV5-1 to TRBJ2-6, with D maybe TRBD2 (5 bases). V shed 0 bases and J shed 5 bases, with 15 bases lying between them. This CDR3 comprises 17 residues. Germline V gene data show CDR1 as SGHRS and CDR2 as YFSETQ. CDR3 loop: CASSLGSTGRRANVLTF. The CDR3 coding sequence is TGCGCCAGCAGCTTGGGGTCGACGGGGAGAAGGGCCAACGTCCTGACTTTC.

V usage is TRBV12-1 and J usage is TRBJ2-1; the DNA was not compared with TRBD2, the D call given in the table. TRBV12-1 is a pseudogene segment. The CDR3 extends over 18 amino acids. Here the CDR3 DNA reads TGTGCCAGCAGCTTTGGAGGCCTAGCGGGAGTCTGCGGGAATGAGCAGTTCTTC. It specifies CASSFGGLAGVCGNEQFF.

The V gene is TRBV5-4, the J gene TRBJ1-1, with D possibly being TRBD1 (6 bases). The V gene lost 3 bases and the J gene lost 7 bases, with 16 bases spanning the gap. The germline V gene encodes CDR1 SGHNT and CDR2 YYREEE (reference sequence). The CDR3 spans 14 residues. The CDR3 DNA reads as TGTGCCAGCAGCTCGACTTTAGGGGGATTTGAAGCTTTCTTT. Translation gives CASSSTLGGFEAFF.